This paragraph covers one T cell receptor (beta chain) sequence. The sample originates from a study of graft-versus-host responses after intestinal transplantation. Using immunoSEQ multiplex PCR, the repertoire was profiled, and TCRdb retains in-frame clones only, with some absent. Here the sample spans about 97,000 clones, around 90% being singletons. Germline assignment: CDR1 SGDLS and CDR2 YYNGEE. Trimming shortened V by 4 bases and J by 1 base, and 12 bases separated the two germline ends. The CDR3 totals 15 residues. The material sequenced was PBMCs, taken roughly 450 days after intestinal transplant. The sequence was obtained from a human patient who received an intestinal transplant, so some T cells may come from the graft donor. The chain couples TRBV9 to TRBJ2-1; maybe TRBD2 (6 bases). CDR3 residues: CASSPTGGSYNEQFF. The CDR3 nucleotides read TGTGCCAGCAGCCCTACCGGGGGTTCCTACAATGAGCAGTTCTTC.